This TCR beta chain was documented in a study of blood T cell repertoires in COVID-19. The CDR3 sequence is 15 residues long. V lost 5 bases to trimming and J lost 5 bases; unmatched junction nucleotides: 7. The germline V gene has CDR1 LNHDA and CDR2 SQIVND (reference sequence). Using immunoSEQ multiplex PCR, the repertoire was profiled, and TCRdb retains in-frame clones only, with some absent. The top ten hold 3% to 5% of the sample, which has about 140,000 clones, about 86% seen once. Material: peripheral blood. This rearrangement joins TRBV19 to TRBJ2-2; 8 nucleotides match TRBD1. This receptor was taken from an older woman with acute or convalescent COVID-19. The CDR3 DNA reads TGTGCCAGTAGTTGGCAGGGGGCAGGGACCGGGGAGCTGTTTTTT. This gives the protein CASSWQGAGTGELFF.